Below are 10 T cell receptor beta chains sequenced from a single sample in a study of T cell responses to AZD1222 COVID-19 vaccine. Assay: immunoSEQ multiplex PCR; the TCRdb copy retains only in-frame clones and omits some. The sample shows roughly 140,000 clones, around 90% of them seen only once. The starting material was peripheral blood, obtained 28 days after the second AZD1222 dose. These receptors all come from an adult who received the AZD1222 COVID-19 vaccine.

V is TRBV7-9 and J is TRBJ1-1; D unresolved. Trimming took 3 bases from V and 8 from J, leaving 13 bases between them. Germline CDR1 is SEHNR and CDR2 is FQNEAQ (reference sequence). CDR3 length: 13 residues. The CDR3 region has the DNA TGTGCCAGCAGCTTGATCGGGCCAGCCGAAGCTTTCTTT. Its translation is CASSLIGPAEAFF.

J is TRBJ1-6 and V is TRBV30; D remains ambiguous. The CDR3 sequence is 13 residues long. Between the trimmed V and J ends, which lost 2 bases and 7 bases, there was a span of 9 bases. Germline CDR1 is GTSNPN and CDR2 is SVGIG (reference sequence). CDR3 loop: CAWSNQNNSPLHF. The CDR3 bases are TGTGCCTGGAGTAACCAGAACAATTCACCCCTCCACTTT.

This clone was detected only once. The chain combines TRBV7-3 with TRBJ2-2; no firm D call. Looked up from germline, CDR1 is SGHTA and CDR2 is FQGTGA. Deletions cut 2 bases from V and 1 base from J, with 5 bases between. The CDR3 has 14 residues. The CDR3 bases are TGTGCCAGCAGCTTAGCAAGGAACACCGGGGAGCTGTTTTTT. It specifies CASSLARNTGELFF.

The CDR3 loop is CASSQDLGGAAGNTIYF. Written as DNA, the CDR3 is TGTGCCAGCAGCCAAGATTTGGGGGGCGCAGCTGGAAACACCATATATTTT. The chain uses TRBV3-1 (or the pseudogene TRBV3-2) and TRBJ1-3; a possible D gene is TRBD1 (6 bases). The CDR3 has 17 amino acids. V dropped 0 bases and J dropped 2 bases, with 14 bases sitting between them. The germline V gene encodes CDR1 LGHDT and CDR2 YNNKEL (reference sequence).

This chain connects TRBV20-1 to TRBJ1-4, with TRBD1 identical over 9 bases. V shed 3 bases and J 8 bases; nucleotides not matched to a gene: 7. CDR3 size: 14 residues. Germline values: CDR1 DFQATT, CDR2 SNEGSKA (reference sequence). CDR3 sequence: CSASRQGGREKLFF. The CDR3 DNA reads as TGCAGTGCTAGTAGACAGGGGGGCCGAGAAAAACTGTTTTTT.

The CDR3 DNA is TGTGCCAGCAGCTTAATGGGACAGGATGGAAACACCATATATTTT. The encoded protein is CASSLMGQDGNTIYF. The chain joins TRBV7-8 to TRBJ1-3; TRBD1 matches at 8 bases. The CDR3 is 15 residues long. Germline loops: CDR1 SGHVS, CDR2 FQNEAQ. Germline trimming cut 2 bases from V and 3 bases from J; bases unmatched to any gene: 3.

This chain joins TRBV7-2 and TRBJ2-3; D may correspond to TRBD1 or TRBD2 (7 bases each). Trimming removed 7 bases at V and 3 bases at J, with 17 bases between. Germline values: CDR1 SGHTA, CDR2 FQGNSA. The CDR3 has 15 amino acids. The CDR3 bases are TGTGCCAGCACCCCCAGGGGGGGGCCGACAGATACGCAGTATTTT. Translating it yields CASTPRGGPTDTQYF.

The chain employs TRBV7-9 and TRBJ1-2, with 8 bases aligning to TRBD1. Per the germline V gene, CDR1 is SEHNR and CDR2 is FQNEAQ (reference sequence). This CDR3 is built from 13 residues. The trim removed 4 bases at V and 5 bases at J, leaving 3 bases unmatched. CDR3 protein: CASSSGQGYGYTF. The CDR3 DNA is TGTGCCAGCAGCTCCGGACAGGGTTATGGCTACACCTTC.

The rearrangement joins TRBV11-1 to TRBJ2-1, with D uncertain. Germline CDR1 reads SGHAT; CDR2 reads FQDESV (reference sequence). Trimming removed 3 bases at V and 5 bases at J, with 2 bases between. The CDR3 covers 11 residues. CDR3 bases: TGTGCCAGCAGCTTTGACAATGAGCAGTTCTTC. The encoded protein is CASSFDNEQFF.

This chain uses TRBV4-1 with TRBJ2-5; 8 nucleotides agree with TRBD2. The CDR3 runs to 18 residues. With 1 base clipped from V and 2 bases from J, the junction kept 12 bases outside the gene matches. CDR1 and CDR2 from the germline V gene are MGHRA and YSYEKL. Here the CDR3 reads CASSQGPTGSSGQETQYF. CDR3 DNA: TGCGCCAGCAGCCAAGGCCCCACAGGGTCTAGCGGGCAAGAGACCCAGTACTTC.